This entry describes one T cell receptor (beta chain). What it recognizes is unknown. The sample is drawn from a study of Graves' ophthalmopathy and Graves' hyperthyroidism. Overall study context: Hyperthyroidism was considered stable when no ophthalmopathy appeared within 18 months of follow-up.

Hyperthyroidism cases were recent diagnoses of under 2 months' duration in people aged 18 to 65. Researchers turned away patients with other autoimmune diseases, uncontrolled infections, pregnancy or lactation. TCR beta CDR3 regions were amplified from RNA transcripts. First-round RT-PCR with HTBI primers preceded a second-round multiplex PCR. TCRdb fed the multiplex PCR reads into MiXCR, producing one record per CDR3 protein. Here the sample spans over a million distinct CDR3 sequences, 35% to 40% being singletons. Unmatched junction bases numbered 9, after V lost 3 bases and J lost 1 base. The CDR3 spans 17 residues. From germline, CDR1 is LNHNV and CDR2 YYDKDF (reference sequence). Study results and caveats: The majority of expanded thyroid clonotypes above 0.001 frequency also occurred in blood.

Sequencing was performed on peripheral blood or thyroid tissue (not recorded which). The chain employs TRBV15 and TRBJ2-5, with TRBD2 matching 9 bases. The clonotype originates from an adult man with Graves' hyperthyroidism. The CDR3 DNA is TGTGCCACCAGCAGGCCCGGGGCGGGAGGGCGCCAAGAGACCCAGTACTTC. This translates into CATSRPGAGGRQETQYF.